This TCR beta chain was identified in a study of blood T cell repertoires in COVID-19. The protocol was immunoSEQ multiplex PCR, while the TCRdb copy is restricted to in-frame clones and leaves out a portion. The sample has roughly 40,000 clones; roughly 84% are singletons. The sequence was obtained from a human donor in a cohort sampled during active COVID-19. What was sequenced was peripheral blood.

The CDR3 bases are TGCGCCAGCAGCCAGCTCTCCTTAGCGGGGTTAAGGAACACCGGGGAGCTGTTTTTT. This encodes CASSQLSLAGLRNTGELFF. This chain connects TRBV4-3 to TRBJ2-2; 8 positions agree with TRBD2. The CDR3 loop spans 19 amino acids. The germline gives CDR1 LGHNA, CDR2 YSLEER. With 3 bases clipped from V and 1 base from J, the junction kept 13 bases outside the gene matches.